Shown below are 24 T cell receptor beta chains from a single sample sequenced in a study of shared clonotypes between healthy human individuals. TCRdb keeps only in-frame clones here, not all; method: immunoSEQ multiplex PCR. The sample lists some 2,100,000 clones; 90% to 95% were seen once. CD45RO-negative cells were positively selected for CCR7, leaving out terminally differentiated effector memory CD45RA+ cells. Sequencing was done on a sample of naive CD8+ T cells from PBMCs. The receptors here all came from a man aged 18 to 35 in good health. Some clones in this sample may be carry-over from other donors' samples.

The chain links TRBV11-2 to TRBJ1-1; 7 bases are a match to TRBD1. The CDR3 sequence is 15 residues long. Germline V gene sequence: CDR1 SGHAT, CDR2 FQNNGV. V lost 2 bases and J lost 1; bases outside the gene matches: 4. The CDR3 loop reads CASSLLQGRNTEAFF. In DNA form, the CDR3 reads TGTGCCAGCAGCTTACTACAGGGGCGGAACACTGAAGCTTTCTTT. Full variable domain (missing parts from reference TRBV11-2 and TRBJ1-1): EAGVAQSPRYKIIEKRQSVAFWCNPISGHATLYWYQQILGQGPKLLIQFQNNGVVDDSQLPKDRFSAERLKGVDSTLKIQPAKLEDSAVYLCASSLLQGRNTEAFFGQGTRLTVV.

The rearrangement joins TRBV27 to TRBJ1-4; D may be TRBD1 (5 bases). Between the trimmed V and J ends, which lost 1 base and 13 bases, there was a span of 25 bases. CDR1 MNHEY and CDR2 SMNVEV come from the germline V gene (reference sequence). The CDR3 loop spans 17 amino acids. CDR3 amino acids: CASSLFQGAISANGLFF. The CDR3 nucleotides read TGTGCCAGCAGTTTATTCCAGGGAGCGATATCGGCGAATGGACTGTTTTTT.

The chain joins TRBV27 to TRBJ2-1, with 7 bases fitting TRBD2. The V gene's germline CDR1 is MNHEY and CDR2 SMNVEV (reference sequence). This CDR3 region has 20 residues. J gave up 0 bases and V 3 bases, and 17 bases lay outside the gene matches. The CDR3 nucleotides are TGTGCCAGCAGTTTTAAGGGCGGGAGATCGTTGATAAGCTCCTACAATGAGCAGTTCTTC. It yields the protein CASSFKGGRSLISSYNEQFF.

The chain links TRBV27 to TRBJ2-2; the D gene is possibly TRBD1 (5 bases). This CDR3 spans 17 amino acids. The germline V and J ends were trimmed by 0 bases and 0 bases, with 11 bases remaining between them. CDR1 is MNHEY and CDR2 is SMNVEV in the germline V gene (reference sequence). The CDR3 sequence is CASSLSLDSSNTGELFF. The CDR3 bases are TGTGCCAGCAGTTTATCCCTTGACAGCTCGAACACCGGGGAGCTGTTTTTT.

The chain links TRBV27 to TRBJ1-1; D might be TRBD1 (5 bases). CDR1 and CDR2 from the germline V gene are MNHEY and SMNVEV (reference sequence). Trimming took off 2 bases at V and 4 bases at J, with 14 bases between the two ends. The CDR3 totals 15 residues. CDR3 DNA sequence: TGTGCCAGCAGTTTAAGGGACGGGCGTTTCACTGAAGCTTTCTTT. It codes for CASSLRDGRFTEAFF.

This clone turned up a few times. J is TRBJ1-1 and V is TRBV30, with no clear D. Between the trimmed V and J ends, which lost 5 bases and 1 base, there was a span of 20 bases. This CDR3 region has 16 residues. CDR1 is GTSNPN and CDR2 is SVGIG in the germline V gene (reference sequence). CDR3 protein: CAWEERASKRNTEAFF. The CDR3, as DNA: TGTGCCTGGGAAGAGAGGGCGAGTAAACGGAACACTGAAGCTTTCTTT.

V and J are TRBV6-4 and TRBJ1-2; 7 nucleotides line up with TRBD1. Germline values: CDR1 MRHNA, CDR2 SNTAGT. CDR3 length equals 12 residues. V dropped 2 bases and J dropped 14; count of bases not matched to a gene: 8. Here the CDR3 reads CASSDRGPPFTF. DNA for the CDR3: TGTGCCAGCAGTGACAGGGGGCCGCCATTTACCTTC.

With regard to this clone: At the DNA level, this CDR3 is encoded by other sequences in the same sample as well. This rearrangement joins TRBV28 to TRBJ1-5; D remains unclear. This CDR3 has 13 residues. Germline CDR1 reads MDHEN; CDR2 reads SYDVKM. V lost 4 bases and J 0 bases, leaving 4 bases between the germline ends. CDR3 bases: TGTGCCAGCAGTTGGGGTAGCAATCAGCCCCAGCATTTT. Translating it yields CASSWGSNQPQHF.

A note on this clone: Other DNA sequences of this sample code for an identical CDR3. The gene calls are TRBV5-1 and TRBJ2-5; 7 nucleotides align to TRBD1. V was clipped by 0 bases and J by 2 bases; unmatched bases: 4. The CDR3 has 15 residues. Germline CDR1 is SGHRS and CDR2 is YFSETQ. The CDR3 here is CASSLGPGQQETQYF. CDR3 DNA: TGCGCCAGCAGCTTGGGACCGGGACAGCAAGAGACCCAGTACTTC.

The chain uses TRBV30 and TRBJ1-2; the D gene is possibly TRBD1 (5 bases). This CDR3 spans 14 amino acids. Germline lookup yields CDR1 GTSNPN and CDR2 SVGIG (reference sequence). V lost 3 bases, J lost 5 bases, and 16 bases lay in between. The CDR3 DNA reads as TGTGCCTGGAGCGACAGCCCACAGGTGTATGGCTACACCTTC. This translates into CAWSDSPQVYGYTF.

This clone was recorded once. The chain employs TRBV6-4 and TRBJ2-6; no reliable D call. This CDR3 has 15 amino acids. V gave up 3 bases and J gave up 0 bases, with 6 bases separating them. Looked up from germline, CDR1 is MRHNA and CDR2 is SNTAGT. CDR3 nucleotide sequence: TGTGCCAGCAGTGAAGTGGCCTCTGGGGCCAACGTCCTGACTTTC. This translates into CASSEVASGANVLTF.

The chain links TRBV27 to TRBJ2-7, with 7 bases identical to TRBD2. CDR1 is MNHEY and CDR2 is SMNVEV in the germline V gene (reference sequence). CDR3 length equals 17 residues. The V segment lost 4 bases and the J segment 3 bases; nucleotides outside the gene matches: 15. CDR3 sequence reads: CASSSRDPGRVGYEQYF. The CDR3 region has the DNA TGTGCCAGCAGTTCTAGAGATCCAGGGAGGGTCGGCTACGAGCAGTACTTC.

V and J are TRBV28 and TRBJ2-7; 9 nucleotides agree with TRBD1. The CDR3 runs 16 residues. V trimming: 5 bases; J trimming: 3 bases; junction bases outside the gene matches: 11. Germline lookup yields CDR1 MDHEN and CDR2 SYDVKM. In DNA, the CDR3 is TGTGCCAGCAGTCCACTAACAGGGGGCGGCTACTACGAGCAGTACTTC. Translation: CASSPLTGGGYYEQYF.

V gene TRBV4-3 combines with J gene TRBJ2-2, with TRBD1 matching 9 bases. The germline gives CDR1 LGHNA, CDR2 YSLEER. Trimming removed 2 bases from V and 7 bases from J; junction bases left unmatched: 8. The CDR3 is 16 residues long. For the CDR3, the DNA is TGCGCCAGCAGCCAAAACCCCGGGACAGGGATCGGGGAGCTGTTTTTT. This gives the protein CASSQNPGTGIGELFF.

This chain connects TRBV9 to TRBJ1-4; a weak D match, TRBD1 (5 bases). The length of the CDR3 is 15 residues. Trimming stripped 2 bases from V and 6 bases from J, with 14 bases between. Germline CDR1 is SGDLS and CDR2 is YYNGEE. CDR3 sequence (DNA): TGTGCCAGCAGCGTTTCAGGGTCTACTTATGAAAAACTGTTTTTT. Residues: CASSVSGSTYEKLFF.

The rearrangement links TRBV9 to TRBJ2-7, with TRBD2 matching over 8 bases. Germline assignment: CDR1 SGDLS and CDR2 YYNGEE. Unmatched junction bases numbered 10, after V lost 2 bases and J lost 9 bases. This CDR3 comprises 14 residues. The CDR3 coding sequence is TGTGCCAGCAGCGTGGCGGGACTAGATGGGGCGCAGTACTTC. This gives the protein CASSVAGLDGAQYF.

The V call is TRBV7-9, the J call TRBJ2-1; D remains unclear. V was cut by 8 bases and J by 0 bases, with 14 bases left in between. Germline CDR1 and CDR2: SEHNR and FQNEAQ (reference sequence). This CDR3 has 15 amino acids. This CDR3 is CASHNPESSYNEQFF. Written as DNA, the CDR3 is TGTGCCAGCCACAATCCGGAGAGCTCCTACAATGAGCAGTTCTTC.

The genes are TRBV27 and TRBJ1-5; TRBD1 might be the D (5 bases). V was trimmed by 1 base and J by 1 base, leaving 23 bases between them. The CDR3 contains 20 residues. Looked up from germline, CDR1 is MNHEY and CDR2 is SMNVEV (reference sequence). In DNA, the CDR3 is TGTGCCAGCAGTTTATTGGGTATATCCTCACCAAAGGGGAGCAATCAGCCCCAGCATTTT. Translating gives CASSLLGISSPKGSNQPQHF.

Details on this clone: The same CDR3 can be traced to other DNA sequences in this sample. The chain employs TRBV19 and TRBJ2-1; D assignment may be TRBD1 or TRBD2 (6 bases each). Trimming removed 3 bases from V and 1 base from J, with 10 bases in between. Looked up from germline, CDR1 is LNHDA and CDR2 is SQIVND (reference sequence). The CDR3 consists of 15 residues. The CDR3 reads CASSIRGGSYNEQFF. In DNA, the CDR3 is TGTGCCAGTAGTATTAGAGGGGGGTCCTACAATGAGCAGTTCTTC.

The V call is TRBV27, the J call TRBJ2-7; 14 bases are a match to TRBD2. Germline-derived CDR1 and CDR2 are MNHEY and SMNVEV (reference sequence). The CDR3 totals 21 residues. Losses at the gene ends were 8 bases for V and 3 bases for J; bases not matched to a gene: 24. CDR3 nucleotide sequence: TGTGCCAGCTCCGCTTTACGGACAGGGGGGACTAGCGGGAGTGCCTTCTACGAGCAGTACTTC. Amino acids: CASSALRTGGTSGSAFYEQYF.

This chain links TRBV5-6 with TRBJ2-7; TRBD1 agrees at 7 bases. The CDR3 is 16 amino acids. V was clipped by 4 bases and J by 4 bases; unmatched bases: 14. Germline CDR1 is SGHDT and CDR2 is YYEEEE. The CDR3, as DNA: TGTGCCAGCAGCCGACGGGACAGACAACCCTCTTACGAGCAGTACTTC. Its translation: CASSRRDRQPSYEQYF.

V is TRBV7-9 and J is TRBJ2-7, with D possibly being TRBD2 (5 bases). The germline CDR1 and CDR2 sequences are SEHNR and FQNEAQ (reference sequence). This CDR3 comprises 15 residues. V dropped 4 bases and J dropped 1 base, with 14 bases sitting between them. CDR3 DNA: TGTGCCAGCAGCTCGGCTAGCCTCTATTCCTACGAGCAGTACTTC. This codes for CASSSASLYSYEQYF.

Of note for this clone: Other DNA sequences of this sample code for an identical CDR3. The V and J genes are TRBV5-6 and TRBJ2-1; possible D gene TRBD2, 5 bases. The CDR3 extends over 13 amino acids. V lost 0 bases to trimming and J lost 9 bases, with 10 bases between them. Germline V gives CDR1 SGHDT, CDR2 YYEEEE. The CDR3 region is CASSLGAGLEQFF. The CDR3 bases are TGTGCCAGCAGCTTGGGGGCGGGCCTTGAGCAGTTCTTC.

The chain carries TRBV28 and TRBJ1-2; TRBD1 might be the D (6 bases). The CDR3 consists of 15 residues. Germline CDR1 reads MDHEN; CDR2 reads SYDVKM. V was cut by 7 bases and J by 2 bases, with 17 bases left in between. The CDR3 nucleotides are TGTGCCAGCATTCCCGCTCCCAGGGGCAACTATGGCTACACCTTC. It encodes CASIPAPRGNYGYTF.